These 29 T cell receptor beta chains originate from one sample sequenced in a study of PD-1 blockade in classical Hodgkin lymphoma (dated by TCRdb to the early 2020s). What this sample's time point label stands for: cycle 2 day 1 (C2D1) of nivolumab. Every trial patient had relapsed following autologous stem cell transplantation, and prior brentuximab vedotin exposure was what differed among cohorts A, B and C. Libraries came from the immunoSEQ multiplex PCR assay. TCRdb holds this immuneACCESS table with in-frame rearrangements only. Some clones are missing; in checked studies, unresolved V genes explain under half, and the rest has no known cause. The sample profile shows 100,000 or so clones; approximately 90% of them were found once. Of the sample, 5.5% to 8.5% is held by the ten largest clones. Specimen: peripheral blood mononuclear cells (PBMCs), collected before the second cycle of nivolumab. These TCRs come from a human donor with classical Hodgkin lymphoma.

The chain has TRBV18 and TRBJ2-5; no definite D call. This CDR3 is 10 amino acids long. Germline CDR1 reads KGHSH; CDR2 reads LQKENI. Between the trimmed V and J ends, which lost 4 bases and 3 bases, there was a span of 0 bases. CDR3 DNA: TGTGCCAGCTCACAAGAGACCCAGTACTTC. Translated: CASSQETQYF.

Only one count was recorded for this clone. The J gene is TRBJ1-4, the V gene TRBV9; 9 bases are a match to TRBD1. The CDR3 length is 15 residues. Trimming cost V 0 bases and J 8 bases; bases outside gene matches: 5. Germline CDR1 is SGDLS and CDR2 is YYNGEE. In nucleotides, the CDR3 is TGTGCCAGCAGCGTAGGTTACGGGACAGGGGAAAAACTGTTTTTT. This gives the protein CASSVGYGTGEKLFF.

V gene TRBV10-1 combines with J gene TRBJ2-7, with 8 bases aligning to TRBD1. CDR3 length: 16 residues. CDR1 and CDR2 (germline): WNHNN, SYGVQD (reference sequence). Trimming removed 8 bases from V and 4 bases from J; junction bases left unmatched: 16. The CDR3 region is CASDSSFPGQGYEQYF. CDR3 sequence (DNA): TGCGCCAGCGATAGCTCCTTCCCCGGACAGGGATACGAGCAGTACTTC.

This rearrangement joins TRBV5-5 to TRBJ1-1; 12 bases are a match to TRBD1. The V segment lost 5 bases and the J segment 0 bases; nucleotides outside the gene matches: 11. The CDR3 covers 18 residues. The germline gives CDR1 SGHKS, CDR2 YYEKEE (reference sequence). The chain's CDR3 is CASRRTGTGGPMNTEAFF. The CDR3 coding sequence is TGTGCCAGCAGACGGACCGGGACAGGGGGCCCCATGAACACTGAAGCTTTCTTT.

The V call is TRBV7-8, the J call TRBJ2-2, with D unclear. The CDR3 is made up of 13 amino acids. Trimming took 1 base from V and 5 from J, leaving 5 bases between them. CDR1 is SGHVS, CDR2 FQNEAQ, per germline. The CDR3 protein is CASSLGRTGELFF. CDR3 nucleotide sequence: TGTGCCAGCAGCTTAGGACGGACCGGGGAGCTGTTTTTT.

The chain recombines TRBV6-5 with TRBJ2-3, with D possibly matching TRBD2 (6 bases). There are 12 residues in the CDR3. Germline lookup yields CDR1 MNHEY and CDR2 SVGAGI. V was pared by 2 bases and J by 8 bases, with 8 bases between. The DNA of the CDR3 is TGTGCCAGCAGTTACGTCGGGGGTACGCAGTATTTT. Its translation is CASSYVGGTQYF.

V gene TRBV6-5 combines with J gene TRBJ2-7; possibly TRBD2 for D (6 bases). The CDR3 has 15 residues. V was pared by 0 bases and J by 2 bases, with 11 bases between. Germline CDR1 reads MNHEY; CDR2 reads SVGAGI. The CDR3 region has the DNA TGTGCCAGCAGTTACTCGGGGGGTCGCACCTACGAGCAGTACTTC. Translating gives CASSYSGGRTYEQYF.

V is TRBV6-8 and J is TRBJ1-2; a weak D match, TRBD1 (6 bases). CDR1 MNHGY and CDR2 SAAAGT come from the germline V gene. Trimming left V 5 bases short and J 8 bases short, with 9 bases between. The CDR3 loop spans 11 amino acids. DNA for the CDR3: TGTGCCAGCAGTCCAGGGGCCGGCTACACCTTC. Protein sequence: CASSPGAGYTF.

CDR3 nucleotides: TGCGCCAGCAGCTTGGAGCCTGGATCGGAAGAGACCCAGTACTTC. This codes for CASSLEPGSEETQYF. The chain joins TRBV5-1 to TRBJ2-5; D not resolved. Germline lookup yields CDR1 SGHRS and CDR2 YFSETQ. CDR3 length equals 15 residues. The V end lost 0 bases, the J end lost 3 bases, and 12 bases lay between the germline ends.

This chain joins TRBV6-1 and TRBJ1-2; TRBD1 might be the D (6 bases). V was cut by 4 bases and J by 0 bases, with 15 bases left in between. This CDR3 region has 16 residues. Germline V gene sequence: CDR1 MNHNS, CDR2 SASEGT. CDR3 in amino acids: CASSATGTYPNYGYTF. The CDR3 DNA reads TGTGCCAGCAGTGCTACCGGGACATACCCTAACTATGGCTACACCTTC.

J is TRBJ2-5 and V is TRBV30; TRBD1 is a possible D gene (6 bases). The CDR3 contains 14 residues. Trimming removed 8 bases from V and 3 bases from J, with 19 bases in between. Germline V gives CDR1 GTSNPN, CDR2 SVGIG (reference sequence). CDR3 DNA sequence: TGTGCCCTGGAGCGCGGCACAGGGAAAGAGACCCAGTACTTC. It specifies CALERGTGKETQYF.

This clone was seen a single time. This chain joins TRBV28 and TRBJ1-5, with 9 nucleotides matching TRBD1. With V trimmed by 4 bases and J by 7 bases, 2 bases remained unmatched. CDR1 MDHEN and CDR2 SYDVKM come from the germline V gene. The CDR3 totals 13 residues. CDR3 amino acids: CASSWTGDQPQHF. The CDR3 nucleotides read TGTGCCAGCAGTTGGACAGGGGACCAGCCCCAGCATTTT.

The chain couples TRBV9 to TRBJ1-2; D not certain. Trimming removed 0 bases at V and 0 bases at J, with 6 bases between. The germline V gene encodes CDR1 SGDLS and CDR2 YYNGEE. This CDR3 has 14 residues. This chain's CDR3 is CASSVDGANYGYTF. CDR3 coding DNA: TGTGCCAGCAGCGTAGACGGAGCTAACTATGGCTACACCTTC.

This chain links TRBV9 with TRBJ2-1; D unresolved. This CDR3 is built from 12 residues. CDR1 is SGDLS, CDR2 YYNGEE, per germline. V was clipped by 0 bases and J by 10 bases, with 8 bases between them. The CDR3 DNA is TGTGCCAGCAGCGTAGGTAGCCGGGAGCAGTTCTTC. Its protein is CASSVGSREQFF.

Worth noting for this clone: The sample has other DNA sequences that encode this CDR3 too. The V gene is TRBV7-2, the J gene TRBJ2-3, with D tentatively TRBD2 (5 bases). This CDR3 has 14 amino acids. CDR1 and CDR2 from the germline V gene are SGHTA and FQGNSA. V shed 0 bases and J shed 1 base, with 5 bases lying between them. CDR3 amino acids: CASSLARGTDTQYF. The CDR3 DNA sequence: TGTGCCAGCAGCTTAGCGCGGGGCACAGATACGCAGTATTTT. The entire variable domain, with the rest obtained from reference TRBV7-2 and TRBJ2-3, is as follows: GAGVSQSPSNKVTEKGKDVELRCDPISGHTALYWYRQSLGQGLEFLIYFQGNSAPDKSGLPSDRFSAERTGGSVSTLTIQRTQQEDSAVYLCASSLARGTDTQYFGPGTRLTVL.

V is TRBV5-6 and J is TRBJ1-6, with a possible D match to TRBD1 (5 bases). CDR1 SGHDT and CDR2 YYEEEE come from the germline V gene. Trimming pared 3 bases from V and 8 bases from J, leaving 9 bases between. CDR3 length: 13 residues. The CDR3 sequence is CASSWDRDSPLHF. The CDR3 DNA is TGTGCCAGCAGCTGGGACCGCGATTCACCCCTCCACTTT.

This clone showed up just once. The chain employs TRBV9 and TRBJ1-1, with D tentatively TRBD1 (6 bases). Trimming pared 0 bases from V and 7 bases from J, leaving 10 bases between. This CDR3 contains 13 residues. Germline V gene sequence: CDR1 SGDLS, CDR2 YYNGEE. CDR3 loop: CASSVVGAGEAFF. CDR3 DNA: TGTGCCAGCAGCGTAGTGGGGGCGGGTGAAGCTTTCTTT. Full variable domain (rest looked up from reference TRBV9 and TRBJ1-1): DSGVTQTPKHLITATGQRVTLRCSPRSGDLSVYWYQQSLDQGLQFLIQYYNGEERAKGNILERFSAQQFPDLHSELNLSSLELGDSALYFCASSVVGAGEAFFGQGTRLTVV.

This rearrangement joins TRBV5-1 to TRBJ2-7, with 11 bases identical to TRBD2. Trimming took 4 bases from V and 2 from J; bases not matched to a gene: 2. The CDR3 consists of 14 residues. Looked up from germline, CDR1 is SGHRS and CDR2 is YFSETQ. The CDR3 here is CASSVGLAAYEQYF. Written as DNA, the CDR3 is TGCGCCAGCAGCGTGGGACTAGCGGCCTACGAGCAGTACTTC.

V and J are TRBV7-2 and TRBJ1-2; D perhaps matches TRBD1 (5 bases). The CDR3 spans 13 residues. The germline gives CDR1 SGHTA, CDR2 FQGNSA. Trimming stripped 1 base from V and 3 bases from J, with 6 bases between. The CDR3 spells CASSLGGDYGYTF. CDR3 in DNA: TGTGCCAGCAGCTTAGGGGGGGACTATGGCTACACCTTC.

The chain couples TRBV9 to TRBJ2-5; a weak D match, TRBD2 (6 bases). Looked up from germline, CDR1 is SGDLS and CDR2 is YYNGEE. The CDR3 is 14 residues long. Trimming stripped 0 bases from V and 4 bases from J, with 10 bases between. As DNA, the CDR3 is TGTGCCAGCAGCGTAGGCGGGACGGTAGAGACCCAGTACTTC. It translates to CASSVGGTVETQYF.

The chain has TRBV5-1 and TRBJ1-2; D is undetermined. The germline V gene has CDR1 SGHRS and CDR2 YFSETQ. V was trimmed by 5 bases and J by 1 base, leaving 6 bases between them. The CDR3 covers 12 residues. CDR3 in amino acids: CASRQNNYGYTF. The CDR3 region has the DNA TGCGCCAGCAGGCAGAATAACTATGGCTACACCTTC.

The chain couples TRBV6-1 to TRBJ1-4; 7 bases are shared with TRBD1. There are 15 residues in the CDR3. Germline-derived CDR1 and CDR2 are MNHNS and SASEGT. V was pared by 2 bases and J by 6 bases, with 6 bases of the junction left unmatched. CDR3 loop: CASSEFNRGYEKLFF. As DNA, the CDR3 is TGTGCCAGCAGTGAATTTAACAGGGGTTATGAAAAACTGTTTTTT.

The gene calls are TRBV30 and TRBJ1-6; unclear D gene. The CDR3 contains 14 residues. Germline lookup yields CDR1 GTSNPN and CDR2 SVGIG (reference sequence). Trimming removed 3 bases from V and 7 bases from J, with 13 bases in between. The CDR3 nucleotides are TGTGCCTGGAGCGTGGAAATGGAAAATTCACCCCTCCACTTT. Encoded protein: CAWSVEMENSPLHF.

This chain uses TRBV29-1 with TRBJ2-5; D might be TRBD1 (6 bases). V shed 3 bases and J shed 5 bases, with 7 bases lying between them. In germline, CDR1 is SQVTM, CDR2 ANQGSEA. This CDR3 has 11 residues. The CDR3 nucleotides are TGCAGCGTTGAGAGGGGGGAGACCCAGTACTTC. This encodes CSVERGETQYF.

This chain joins TRBV11-2 and TRBJ2-5; TRBD2 matches 8 bases. This CDR3 is built from 16 residues. The J segment lost 0 bases and the V segment lost 1 base, leaving 4 bases of the junction unmatched. Per the germline V gene, CDR1 is SGHAT and CDR2 is FQNNGV. CDR3 loop: CASSLGVAGNQETQYF. CDR3 nucleotides: TGTGCCAGCAGCTTAGGGGTAGCGGGGAACCAAGAGACCCAGTACTTC.

The gene calls are TRBV4-2 and TRBJ2-2; 8 bases are shared with TRBD2. Germline V gives CDR1 LGHNA, CDR2 YNFKEQ. The V and J ends lost 0 bases and 6 bases, in that order; junction bases with no gene match: 9. This CDR3 is 17 amino acids long. CDR3 amino acids: CASSQDEERGSPGELFF. CDR3 DNA sequence: TGTGCCAGCAGCCAAGATGAGGAGCGGGGGTCCCCCGGGGAGCTGTTTTTT.

The chain combines TRBV10-1 with TRBJ1-5; D gene uncertain. V was trimmed by 4 bases and J by 5 bases, leaving 9 bases between them. This CDR3 is 13 amino acids long. Per germline, CDR1 WNHNN and CDR2 SYGVQD (reference sequence). The CDR3 protein is CASSGMGDQPQHF. CDR3 coding DNA: TGCGCCAGCAGTGGGATGGGTGATCAGCCCCAGCATTTT.

This chain links TRBV5-6 with TRBJ2-6; D is uncertain. This CDR3 comprises 17 residues. V was shortened by 7 bases and J by 5 bases, with 22 bases between the two germline ends. Per germline, CDR1 SGHDT and CDR2 YYEEEE. The CDR3 protein is CASVLINSQSRANVLTF. In nucleotides, the CDR3 is TGTGCCAGCGTGCTCATCAATAGTCAAAGTCGGGCCAACGTCCTGACTTTC.

This sequence joins TRBV4-3 and TRBJ2-5, with D tentatively TRBD1 (6 bases). Per germline, CDR1 LGHNA and CDR2 YSLEER. CDR3 length: 13 amino acids. Trimming stripped 4 bases from V and 5 bases from J, with 11 bases between. CDR3 in DNA: TGCGCCAGCAGCCCCCAAAGGGGGGAGACCCAGTACTTC. Protein: CASSPQRGETQYF.